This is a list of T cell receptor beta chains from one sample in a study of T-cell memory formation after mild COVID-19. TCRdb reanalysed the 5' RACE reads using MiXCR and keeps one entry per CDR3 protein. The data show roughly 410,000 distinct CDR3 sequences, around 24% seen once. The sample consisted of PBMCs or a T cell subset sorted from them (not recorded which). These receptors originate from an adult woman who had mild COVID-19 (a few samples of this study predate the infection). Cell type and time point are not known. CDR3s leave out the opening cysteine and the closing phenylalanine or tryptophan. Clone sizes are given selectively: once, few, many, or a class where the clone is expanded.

cdr3_aa: ATSEQTSGGSTDTQY; v_call: TRBV24-1; j_call: TRBJ2-3; clone_size: NA
cdr3_aa: ASSYEAGARGLYNEQF; v_call: TRBV6-2/TRBV6-3; j_call: TRBJ2-1; clone_size: NA
cdr3_aa: AISDRKGNANYGYT; v_call: TRBV10-3; j_call: TRBJ1-2; clone_size: NA
cdr3_aa: ASSDPRRNTEAF; v_call: TRBV2; j_call: TRBJ1-1; clone_size: few
cdr3_aa: ASSPGQGLVTEAF; v_call: TRBV3-1; j_call: TRBJ1-1; clone_size: few
cdr3_aa: ASSPAGRINYEQY; v_call: TRBV9; j_call: TRBJ2-7; clone_size: NA
cdr3_aa: ASSLPGLAASTDTQY; v_call: TRBV13; j_call: TRBJ2-3; clone_size: few
cdr3_aa: ASSLERPHSNQPQH; v_call: TRBV12-3/TRBV12-4; j_call: TRBJ1-5; clone_size: few
cdr3_aa: ASSFRGTGYEKLF; v_call: TRBV5-1; j_call: TRBJ1-4; clone_size: once
cdr3_aa: ASSGGGFEQY; v_call: TRBV2; j_call: TRBJ2-7; clone_size: NA
cdr3_aa: ASSQVLGRATDTQY; v_call: TRBV3-1; j_call: TRBJ2-3; clone_size: few
cdr3_aa: ATSGRSKETQY; v_call: TRBV15; j_call: TRBJ2-5; clone_size: few
cdr3_aa: ASTLWGQRGIYSNQPQH; v_call: TRBV7-9; j_call: TRBJ1-5; clone_size: NA
cdr3_aa: ASSSHTGTDTQY; v_call: TRBV11-1; j_call: TRBJ2-3; clone_size: few
cdr3_aa: ASSRRGSPYEQY; v_call: TRBV12-3/TRBV12-4; j_call: TRBJ2-7; clone_size: NA
cdr3_aa: ASSSINGYT; v_call: TRBV9; j_call: TRBJ1-2; clone_size: NA
cdr3_aa: ASSLPLASGKSYEQY; v_call: TRBV7-2; j_call: TRBJ2-7; clone_size: NA
cdr3_aa: ASSDRGGFEAF; v_call: TRBV3-1; j_call: TRBJ1-1; clone_size: NA
cdr3_aa: ASGIVAGGPTDTQY; v_call: TRBV6-2/TRBV6-3; j_call: TRBJ2-3; clone_size: NA
cdr3_aa: ASSAGGEEQY; v_call: TRBV9; j_call: TRBJ2-7; clone_size: NA
cdr3_aa: ASSPDRGREAF; v_call: TRBV5-4; j_call: TRBJ1-1; clone_size: NA
cdr3_aa: ASSQEAVQGVNTGELF; v_call: TRBV4-3; j_call: TRBJ2-2; clone_size: few
cdr3_aa: ASSKTVADTQY; v_call: TRBV13; j_call: TRBJ2-3; clone_size: NA
cdr3_aa: ASTSDRVRAEAF; v_call: TRBV6-5; j_call: TRBJ1-1; clone_size: NA
cdr3_aa: SVGSGNSYEQY; v_call: TRBV29-1; j_call: TRBJ2-7; clone_size: NA
cdr3_aa: SGSQGAWGTQY; v_call: TRBV29-1; j_call: TRBJ2-5; clone_size: NA
cdr3_aa: ANLRDSPFYEQY; v_call: TRBV14; j_call: TRBJ2-7; clone_size: NA
cdr3_aa: ASRGGRSYEQY; v_call: TRBV27; j_call: TRBJ2-7; clone_size: NA
cdr3_aa: ASSYRQGPIYEQY; v_call: TRBV6-5; j_call: TRBJ2-7; clone_size: NA
cdr3_aa: AWSTSRDREPGEQY; v_call: TRBV30; j_call: TRBJ2-7; clone_size: NA
cdr3_aa: ATGPLGTYEQY; v_call: TRBV24-1; j_call: TRBJ2-7; clone_size: few
cdr3_aa: ASSLPGGSEKLF; v_call: TRBV3-1; j_call: TRBJ1-4; clone_size: NA
cdr3_aa: ASSLASNTQY; v_call: TRBV7-9; j_call: TRBJ2-3; clone_size: NA
cdr3_aa: ASSLGLAEAYEQY; v_call: TRBV5-1; j_call: TRBJ2-7; clone_size: NA
cdr3_aa: ASSPGLADTQY; v_call: TRBV7-9; j_call: TRBJ2-3; clone_size: many
cdr3_aa: ASSYSGQNYEQY; v_call: TRBV6-6; j_call: TRBJ2-7; clone_size: NA
cdr3_aa: ASSRTSGSQETQY; v_call: TRBV4-3; j_call: TRBJ2-5; clone_size: once
cdr3_aa: ASSLWTGMNTEAF; v_call: TRBV5-1; j_call: TRBJ1-1; clone_size: NA
cdr3_aa: ASSQTLGTQY; v_call: TRBV7-9; j_call: TRBJ2-3; clone_size: few
cdr3_aa: ASSSYGQPAEGYT; v_call: TRBV3-1; j_call: TRBJ1-2; clone_size: NA
cdr3_aa: ASSLTGSGYT; v_call: TRBV12-3/TRBV12-4; j_call: TRBJ1-2; clone_size: few
cdr3_aa: ASMVQEGETQY; v_call: TRBV5-1; j_call: TRBJ2-5; clone_size: once
cdr3_aa: ASSVAQRSGELF; v_call: TRBV9; j_call: TRBJ2-2; clone_size: NA
cdr3_aa: ASRLFDTDTQY; v_call: TRBV12-3/TRBV12-4; j_call: TRBJ2-3; clone_size: NA
cdr3_aa: ASSPDRDPYEQY; v_call: TRBV18; j_call: TRBJ2-7; clone_size: few
cdr3_aa: ASSERTAVNYGYT; v_call: TRBV6-1; j_call: TRBJ1-2; clone_size: NA
cdr3_aa: ASSVGRGLRNEQF; v_call: TRBV5-1; j_call: TRBJ2-1; clone_size: NA
cdr3_aa: ASSQDLRGYEQY; v_call: TRBV4-2; j_call: TRBJ2-7; clone_size: many
cdr3_aa: ASNLDGSAAYEQY; v_call: TRBV9; j_call: TRBJ2-7; clone_size: NA
cdr3_aa: AASVGPDRELF; v_call: TRBV7-9; j_call: TRBJ2-2; clone_size: few
cdr3_aa: ASSSAGSVTEAF; v_call: TRBV18; j_call: TRBJ1-1; clone_size: NA
cdr3_aa: ASRAIERMGEQY; v_call: TRBV27; j_call: TRBJ2-7; clone_size: NA
cdr3_aa: ASSVVPGPGQETQY; v_call: TRBV9; j_call: TRBJ2-5; clone_size: NA
cdr3_aa: ATSPNRGFAYEQY; v_call: TRBV15; j_call: TRBJ2-7; clone_size: few
cdr3_aa: ASSQRQGDTYEQY; v_call: TRBV4-1; j_call: TRBJ2-7; clone_size: few
cdr3_aa: ASSNQAEVAKQY; v_call: TRBV7-2; j_call: TRBJ2-3; clone_size: few
cdr3_aa: ASSSGGSSDTQY; v_call: TRBV12-3/TRBV12-4; j_call: TRBJ2-3; clone_size: NA
cdr3_aa: SAAGTSGGHRY; v_call: TRBV20-1; j_call: TRBJ2-7; clone_size: few
cdr3_aa: ASSLDVEGKQY; v_call: TRBV7-6; j_call: TRBJ2-7; clone_size: NA